The 31 T cell receptor beta chains reported below all come from one sample, sequenced in a study of T cell responses to AZD1222 COVID-19 vaccine. The table came from immunoSEQ multiplex PCR; TCRdb's copy has only in-frame clones and leaves some out. This repertoire shows about 120,000 clones, around nine tenths found once; its top ten account for 4% to 4.5%. Sequences were derived from peripheral blood, sampled 28 days after the second dose of the MenACWY control vaccine. Receptor source: an adult who received the MenACWY meningococcal vaccine as a control.

The V call is TRBV2, the J call TRBJ1-2; TRBD1 aligns across 9 bases. J was trimmed by 1 base and V by 6 bases; bases with no gene match: 12. The CDR3 has 17 residues. Looked up from germline, CDR1 is SNHLY and CDR2 is FYNNEI. The DNA for the CDR3 is TGTGCCAGCAGACTAAAACACGGGACAGGGTTTAACTATGGCTACACCTTC. Its translation: CASRLKHGTGFNYGYTF.

This chain uses TRBV28 with TRBJ1-3, with D unclear. This CDR3 region has 15 residues. V was trimmed by 2 bases and J by 0 bases, leaving 8 bases between them. Germline CDR1 and CDR2: MDHEN and SYDVKM. CDR3 protein: CASSLSGHSGNTIYF. The CDR3 DNA reads TGTGCCAGCAGTTTAAGCGGCCACTCTGGAAACACCATATATTTT.

This chain links TRBV6-5 with TRBJ1-3; 8 positions agree with TRBD1. The CDR3 consists of 14 residues. The germline V gene has CDR1 MNHEY and CDR2 SVGAGI. Trimming took 6 bases from V and 0 from J; bases not matched to a gene: 1. The CDR3 DNA reads as TGTGCCAGCAGGGACAGGGTCTCTGGAAACACCATATATTTT. Protein product: CASRDRVSGNTIYF.

This chain uses TRBV7-8 with TRBJ1-4, with D maybe TRBD1 (5 bases). V was clipped by 1 base and J by 5 bases, with 8 bases between them. Germline lookup yields CDR1 SGHVS and CDR2 FQNEAQ. The CDR3 spans 14 residues. As DNA, the CDR3 is TGTGCCAGCAGCTTAGGGGGACTAAATGAAAAACTGTTTTTT. Residues: CASSLGGLNEKLFF.

A note on this clone: The sample holds other DNA sequences that translate to the same CDR3. V gene TRBV7-2 combines with J gene TRBJ2-7; D call uncertain. The CDR3 sequence is 11 residues long. Germline CDR1 SGHTA, CDR2 FQGNSA. The V end lost 1 base, the J end lost 3 bases, and 1 base lay between the germline ends. CDR3 nucleotide sequence: TGTGCCAGCAGCTTAGTCTACGAGCAGTACTTC. The encoded protein is CASSLVYEQYF. The variable domain in full, completed from reference TRBV7-2 and TRBJ2-7, reads GAGVSQSPSNKVTEKGKDVELRCDPISGHTALYWYRQSLGQGLEFLIYFQGNSAPDKSGLPSDRFSAERTGGSVSTLTIQRTQQEDSAVYLCASSLVYEQYFGPGTRLTVT.

V is TRBV3-1 (or the pseudogene TRBV3-2) and J is TRBJ2-2, with D unresolved. Trimming took 2 bases from V and 4 from J, leaving 20 bases between them. The CDR3 is 18 residues long. Germline CDR1 LGHDT, CDR2 YNNKEL (reference sequence). In DNA, the CDR3 is TGTGCCAGCAGCCAACCGCCGAAAGACATCCCGGGCACCGGGGAGCTGTTTTTT. The encoded protein is CASSQPPKDIPGTGELFF.

The chain employs TRBV7-2 and TRBJ2-2; no clear D. V was clipped by 2 bases and J by 5 bases, with 9 bases between them. Germline V gives CDR1 SGHTA, CDR2 FQGNSA. This CDR3 spans 14 amino acids. As DNA, the CDR3 is TGTGCCAGCAGCTTATCTTTGGGAACCGGGGAGCTGTTTTTT. This gives the protein CASSLSLGTGELFF.

This chain connects TRBV2 to TRBJ2-1; tentative D call: TRBD2 (6 bases). V was cut by 11 bases and J by 2 bases, with 13 bases left in between. CDR1 is SNHLY, CDR2 FYNNEI, per germline. This CDR3 has 13 amino acids. DNA of the CDR3: TGTGCCGACTCGGTAGCGGCCTACAATGAGCAGTTCTTC. This translates into CADSVAAYNEQFF.

This sequence joins TRBV7-2 and TRBJ1-1; perhaps TRBD1 as D (6 bases). V dropped 5 bases and J dropped 2 bases, with 12 bases sitting between them. The germline gives CDR1 SGHTA, CDR2 FQGNSA. This CDR3 spans 14 amino acids. Here the CDR3 reads CASSPRQANTEAFF. Here the CDR3 DNA reads TGTGCCAGCAGCCCGAGACAGGCCAACACTGAAGCTTTCTTT.

The V and J genes are TRBV6-1 and TRBJ1-5, with TRBD1 as a possible D gene (5 bases). The V gene lost 2 bases and the J gene lost 5 bases, with 16 bases spanning the gap. Germline assignment: CDR1 MNHNS and CDR2 SASEGT. The length of the CDR3 is 16 residues. The CDR3 loop is CASSESIGTGYQPQHF. CDR3 DNA: TGTGCCAGCAGTGAATCGATAGGAACAGGTTATCAGCCCCAGCATTTT.

In its sample, this clone was seen once. The V call is TRBV3-1 (or the pseudogene TRBV3-2), the J call TRBJ1-3, with 11 bases aligning to TRBD1. This CDR3 is 18 amino acids long. Unmatched junction bases numbered 12, after V lost 4 bases and J lost 4 bases. Germline V CDR1 and CDR2: LGHDT, YNNKEL (reference sequence). The CDR3 sequence: CASSPGQGVSWSGNTIYF. The CDR3 DNA reads TGTGCCAGCAGCCCGGGACAGGGGGTCTCTTGGTCCGGAAACACCATATATTTT.

J is TRBJ2-7 and V is TRBV3-1 (or the pseudogene TRBV3-2); D remains ambiguous. V gave up 1 base and J gave up 6 bases, with 10 bases separating them. Looked up from germline, CDR1 is LGHDT and CDR2 is YNNKEL (reference sequence). This CDR3 is 13 amino acids long. CDR3 amino acids: CASSQAPYPEQYF. CDR3 nucleotides: TGTGCCAGCAGCCAAGCTCCTTACCCCGAGCAGTACTTC.

The rearrangement uses TRBV27 and TRBJ1-5; D not resolved. Germline lookup yields CDR1 MNHEY and CDR2 SMNVEV (reference sequence). The CDR3 length is 14 residues. V was trimmed by 0 bases and J by 3 bases, leaving 6 bases between them. The CDR3 sequence: CASSLSPHNQPQHF. The CDR3 DNA follows: TGTGCCAGCAGTTTATCCCCCCACAATCAGCCCCAGCATTTT.

The chain links TRBV25-1 to TRBJ1-2; D is ambiguous. The V gene lost 10 bases and the J gene lost 1 base, with 13 bases spanning the gap. The CDR3 extends over 13 amino acids. The germline CDR1 and CDR2 sequences are MGHDK and SYGVNS. CDR3 residues: CAMRPGLNYGYTF. The CDR3 coding sequence is TGTGCCATGCGGCCGGGCCTTAACTATGGCTACACCTTC.

CDR3 bases: TGTGCCAGCAGCGCGAAGACCGGCAGGGGAGGGGAGACCCAGTACTTC. Amino acid sequence: CASSAKTGRGGETQYF. The chain links TRBV7-2 to TRBJ2-5, with a weak D call TRBD2 (7 bases). Looked up from germline, CDR1 is SGHTA and CDR2 is FQGNSA. The V end lost 5 bases, the J end lost 5 bases, and 21 bases lay between the germline ends. This CDR3 has 16 amino acids.

V gene TRBV27 combines with J gene TRBJ2-7, with D perhaps TRBD2 (6 bases). This CDR3 is 13 amino acids long. Germline V gives CDR1 MNHEY, CDR2 SMNVEV (reference sequence). V lost 6 bases and J lost 4, with 13 bases in between. The CDR3 DNA is TGTGCCAGCAGAACGGCCCGGGGGTACGAGCAGTACTTC. It specifies CASRTARGYEQYF.

V gene TRBV28 combines with J gene TRBJ2-1, with 14 nucleotides matching TRBD2. Germline loops: CDR1 MDHEN, CDR2 SYDVKM. With 5 bases clipped from V and 7 bases from J, the junction kept 10 bases outside the gene matches. There are 17 residues in the CDR3. CDR3 sequence: CASSMPGLAGEGNEQFF. Written as DNA, the CDR3 is TGTGCCAGCAGTATGCCGGGACTAGCGGGGGAGGGTAATGAGCAGTTCTTC.

The chain is built from TRBV20-1 and TRBJ1-3; tentative D call: TRBD1 (6 bases). With 5 bases removed from V and 4 bases from J, the gap between germline ends came to 12 bases. From germline, CDR1 is DFQATT and CDR2 SNEGSKA (reference sequence). The CDR3 has 13 amino acids. CDR3 sequence reads: CSARGGLGNTIYF. The CDR3 nucleotides read TGCAGTGCTCGTGGGGGGCTGGGAAACACCATATATTTT.

The chain's CDR3 is CATSALTNNEQFF. CDR3 DNA: TGTGCCACCAGTGCTTTAACCAATAATGAGCAGTTCTTC. The chain has TRBV24-1 and TRBJ2-1; D gene uncertain. In germline, CDR1 is KGHDR, CDR2 SFDVKD. The CDR3 has 13 residues. The V end was cut by 5 bases, the J end by 7 bases, with 11 bases between.

The chain uses TRBV19 and TRBJ2-7; no clear D gene. Germline V gives CDR1 LNHDA, CDR2 SQIVND (reference sequence). Trimming pared 6 bases from V and 3 bases from J, leaving 12 bases between. The CDR3 contains 13 residues. The CDR3 DNA sequence: TGTGCCAGTAGCATCGGGCTTCACTACGAGCAGTACGTC. It yields the protein CASSIGLHYEQYV.

The chain recombines TRBV14 with TRBJ2-3; no clear D. V was pared by 0 bases and J by 11 bases, with 12 bases between. Germline V gene data show CDR1 as SGHDN and CDR2 as FVKESK. The CDR3 length is 13 residues. The CDR3 nucleotides are TGTGCCAGCAGCCAAGATATGGGAAGTAGGCAGTATTTT. This encodes CASSQDMGSRQYF.

This chain connects TRBV6-5 to TRBJ2-2, with D maybe TRBD1 (5 bases). The CDR3 covers 13 residues. Trimming stripped 9 bases from V and 6 bases from J, with 14 bases between. Germline CDR1 MNHEY, CDR2 SVGAGI. CDR3 coding DNA: TGTGCCAGTGGCAGGGCCTTTCCCGGGGAGCTGTTTTTT. Encoded protein: CASGRAFPGELFF.

V usage is TRBV27 and J usage is TRBJ2-1; 7 nucleotides match TRBD1. CDR1 and CDR2 (germline): MNHEY, SMNVEV (reference sequence). The CDR3 spans 19 residues. V lost 5 bases and J lost 8; bases outside the gene matches: 24. The CDR3 is CASSPQPSSTGNEGDEQFF. CDR3 nucleotides: TGTGCCAGCAGTCCCCAGCCCAGCTCGACAGGGAATGAGGGTGATGAGCAGTTCTTC.

CDR3 sequence (DNA): TGTGCCAGCAGTTTAGCGGGTGCCTACGAGCAGTACTTC. It specifies CASSLAGAYEQYF. V is TRBV27 and J is TRBJ2-7; TRBD2 is a possible D gene (5 bases). Germline values: CDR1 MNHEY, CDR2 SMNVEV (reference sequence). Trimming shortened V by 2 bases and J by 2 bases, and 7 bases separated the two germline ends. The CDR3 loop spans 13 amino acids.

The J gene is TRBJ2-2, the V gene TRBV6-2 or TRBV6-3; D is unresolved. V gave up 2 bases and J gave up 3 bases, with 10 bases separating them. The germline CDR1 and CDR2 sequences are MNHEY and SVGEGT. The CDR3 spans 15 residues. The CDR3 DNA is TGTGCCAGCAGTTACGGTCTAGTCGACACCGGGGAGCTGTTTTTT. It encodes CASSYGLVDTGELFF.

V and J are TRBV5-4 and TRBJ2-3; the match to TRBD2 covers 13 bases. J was trimmed by 2 bases and V by 4 bases; bases with no gene match: 4. CDR3 length equals 16 residues. The germline CDR1 and CDR2 sequences are SGHNT and YYREEE (reference sequence). The CDR3 nucleotides read TGTGCCAGCAGCCCGGGACTAGCGGGGCCCACAGATACGCAGTATTTT. Its protein is CASSPGLAGPTDTQYF.

This chain joins TRBV2 and TRBJ2-2, with D uncertain. Germline CDR1 reads SNHLY; CDR2 reads FYNNEI. Trimming took 1 base from V and 8 from J, leaving 8 bases between them. CDR3 length: 13 amino acids. CDR3 region: CASSEGAVGELFF. CDR3 DNA: TGTGCCAGCAGTGAAGGGGCGGTGGGGGAGCTGTTTTTT.

The chain carries TRBV30 and TRBJ1-1; D is unclear. CDR1 GTSNPN and CDR2 SVGIG come from the germline V gene (reference sequence). The V end was cut by 0 bases, the J end by 0 bases, with 5 bases between. The CDR3 is made up of 13 amino acids. CDR3 nucleotide sequence: TGTGCCTGGAGTGTTCTAATGAACACTGAAGCTTTCTTT. Translation: CAWSVLMNTEAFF.

V usage is TRBV18 and J usage is TRBJ1-6; a possible D gene is TRBD1 (5 bases). This CDR3 is 13 amino acids long. Trimming left V 6 bases short and J 7 bases short, with 10 bases between. The germline gives CDR1 KGHSH, CDR2 LQKENI. CDR3 sequence: CASSGTENSPLHF. CDR3 sequence (DNA): TGTGCCAGCTCCGGGACGGAAAATTCACCCCTCCACTTT.

The chain has TRBV27 and TRBJ2-7, with TRBD2 matching 14 bases. Germline CDR1 and CDR2: MNHEY and SMNVEV (reference sequence). Germline trimming cut 2 bases from V and 4 bases from J; bases unmatched to any gene: 16. This CDR3 spans 20 amino acids. Here the CDR3 DNA reads TGTGCCAGCAGTTTAGCAGCCGCCGGGACTAGCGGGAGAGGAGGATACGAGCAGTACTTC. It yields the protein CASSLAAAGTSGRGGYEQYF.

The J gene is TRBJ2-7, the V gene TRBV6-5; D not resolved. This CDR3 is built from 14 residues. CDR1 and CDR2 (germline): MNHEY, SVGAGI. The V end lost 0 bases, the J end lost 2 bases, and 8 bases lay between the germline ends. The CDR3 sequence: CASSYSAQPYEQYF. The CDR3 DNA follows: TGTGCCAGCAGTTACTCGGCACAACCCTACGAGCAGTACTTC.